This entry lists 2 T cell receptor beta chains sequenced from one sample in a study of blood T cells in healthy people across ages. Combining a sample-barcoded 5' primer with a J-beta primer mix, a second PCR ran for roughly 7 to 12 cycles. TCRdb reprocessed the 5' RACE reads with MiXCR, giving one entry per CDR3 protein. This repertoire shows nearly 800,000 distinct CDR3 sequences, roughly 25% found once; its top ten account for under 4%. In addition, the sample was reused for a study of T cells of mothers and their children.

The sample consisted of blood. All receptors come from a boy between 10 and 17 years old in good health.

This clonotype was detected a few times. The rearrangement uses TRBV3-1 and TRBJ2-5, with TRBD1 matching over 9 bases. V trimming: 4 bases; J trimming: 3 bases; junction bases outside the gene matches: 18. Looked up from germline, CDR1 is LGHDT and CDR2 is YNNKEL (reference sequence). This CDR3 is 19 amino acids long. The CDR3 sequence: CASSPPRDRVTLGKETQYF. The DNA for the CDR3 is TGTGCCAGCAGCCCTCCCCGGGACAGGGTTACTCTTGGGAAAGAGACCCAGTACTTC.

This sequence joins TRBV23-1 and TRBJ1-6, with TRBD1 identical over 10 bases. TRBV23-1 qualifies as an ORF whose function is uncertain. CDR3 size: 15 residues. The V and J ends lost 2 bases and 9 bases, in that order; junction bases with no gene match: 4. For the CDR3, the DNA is TGCGCCAGCAGTCAACGGGACAGGGGAGGTTCACCCCTCCACTTT. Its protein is CASSQRDRGGSPLHF.